This TCR beta chain was recorded in a study of blood T cell repertoires in COVID-19. Overall study context: Sources were T cells, B-cell-depleted T cells, or PBMCs; the material itself was cDNA or gDNA.

Study processing details: Reference gene primer amplification yielded estimated nucleated cell counts. Using immunoSEQ multiplex PCR, the repertoire was profiled, and TCRdb retains in-frame clones only, with some absent. V and J calls and clone size follow that table, whereas D and trimming were derived from the DNA. This table holds more than 150,000 clones, roughly 86% found once. Trimming removed 0 bases from V and 3 bases from J, with 10 bases in between. Germline values: CDR1 SGHRS, CDR2 YFSETQ. The CDR3 sequence is 15 residues long. The chain has TRBV5-1 and TRBJ1-5; a possible D gene is TRBD1 (5 bases). Sequences were obtained from peripheral blood. The clonotype comes from a man aged 40-50 years with active or convalescent COVID-19. CDR3 nucleotide sequence: TGCGCCAGCAGCTTGGCCGGGGGGTACAATCAGCCCCAGCATTTT. It translates to CASSLAGGYNQPQHF.